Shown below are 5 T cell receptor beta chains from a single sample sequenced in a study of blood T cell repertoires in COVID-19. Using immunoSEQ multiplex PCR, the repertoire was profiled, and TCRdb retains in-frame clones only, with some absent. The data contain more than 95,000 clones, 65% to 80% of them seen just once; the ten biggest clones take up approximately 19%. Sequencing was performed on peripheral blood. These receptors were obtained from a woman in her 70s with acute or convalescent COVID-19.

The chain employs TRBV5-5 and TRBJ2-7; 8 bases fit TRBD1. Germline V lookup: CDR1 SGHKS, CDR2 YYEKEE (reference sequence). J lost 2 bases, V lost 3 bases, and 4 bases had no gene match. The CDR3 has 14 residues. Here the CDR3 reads CASSSGQGPYEQYF. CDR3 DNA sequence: TGTGCCAGCAGCTCCGGACAGGGACCCTACGAGCAGTACTTC. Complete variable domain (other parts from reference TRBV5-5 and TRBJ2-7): DAGVTQSPTHLIKTRGQQVTLRCSPISGHKSVSWYQQVLGQGPQFIFQYYEKEERGRGNFPDRFSARQFPNYSSELNVNALLLGDSALYLCASSSGQGPYEQYFGPGTRLTVT.

The CDR3 region has the DNA TGTGCCAGCAGTTCACCGTCCGGTTCGGTAAACTATGGCTACACCTTC. It is translated as CASSSPSGSVNYGYTF. The gene calls are TRBV6-5 and TRBJ1-2; D gene unclear. Trimming pared 4 bases from V and 2 bases from J, leaving 17 bases between. The CDR3 covers 16 residues. In germline, CDR1 is MNHEY, CDR2 SVGAGI.

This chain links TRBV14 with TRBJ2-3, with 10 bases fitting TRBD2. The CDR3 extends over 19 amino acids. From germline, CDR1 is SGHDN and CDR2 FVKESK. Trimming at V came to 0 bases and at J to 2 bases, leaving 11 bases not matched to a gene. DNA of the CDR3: TGTGCCAGCAGCCAAGACACAGGGTCCAGCGGGGGGGCCACAGATACGCAGTATTTT. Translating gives CASSQDTGSSGGATDTQYF.

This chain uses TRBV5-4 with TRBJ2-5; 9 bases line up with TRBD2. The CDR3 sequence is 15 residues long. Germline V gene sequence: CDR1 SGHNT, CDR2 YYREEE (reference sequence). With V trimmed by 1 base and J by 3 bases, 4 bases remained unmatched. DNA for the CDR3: TGTGCCAGCAGCTTGCGTTTAGCGGGGGAAGAGACCCAGTACTTC. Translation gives CASSLRLAGEETQYF.

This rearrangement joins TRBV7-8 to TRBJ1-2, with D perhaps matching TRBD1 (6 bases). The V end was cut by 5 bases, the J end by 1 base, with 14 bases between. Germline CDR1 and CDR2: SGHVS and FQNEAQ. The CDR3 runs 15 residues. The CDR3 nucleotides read TGTGCCAGCAGCATCCGGACAGTCCTTAACTATGGCTACACCTTC. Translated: CASSIRTVLNYGYTF.